There are a few counts of the clone carrying this T cell receptor (beta chain). The antigen is not known. By quantitative 5'-RACE with molecular barcodes, the TCR beta libraries were made. TCRdb used MiXCR to reprocess the 5' RACE reads, holding one entry per CDR3 protein. In the table there are 450,000 or so distinct CDR3 sequences, 25% to 30% of which are singletons. The data were obtained in a study of CD8 T cells in ankylosing spondylitis. Study-wide points: A motif of fewer than ten highly homologous TCR beta variants was seen as apparently characteristic of ankylosing spondylitis blood. Within peripheral blood, clones linked to disease were CD8+ and relatively rare.

The sample consisted of blood, either unsorted or a sorted T cell fraction (not recorded which). This TCR was recovered from a male donor with ankylosing spondylitis.

In DNA, the CDR3 is TGTGCCAGCACAGTGTCGAGGACTGAAGCTTTCTTT. Residues: CASTVSRTEAFF. The chain uses TRBV6-1 and TRBJ1-1, with D uncertain. CDR3 length: 12 amino acids. CDR1 and CDR2 from the germline V gene are MNHNS and SASEGT. V was pared by 7 bases and J by 5 bases, with 11 bases between.